The source of this TCR beta chain is a study of untreated major depressive disorder. A word on this clone: Its antigen is currently unknown.

Germline values: CDR1 MNHEY, CDR2 SVGAGI. V was shortened by 2 bases and J by 2 bases, with 15 bases between the two germline ends. The CDR3 contains 16 residues. Sequenced by immunoSEQ multiplex PCR; TCRdb stores in-frame clones only, minus some. The table includes approximately 25,000 clones, about 89% detected once. Points from the study as a whole: Compared with controls, depressed patients showed more TRBV05-01 (Vbeta 5.1) usage in CD4+ T cells.

V gene TRBV6-5 combines with J gene TRBJ1-1; D ambiguous. This receptor was taken from a woman aged 25 to 45 with major depressive disorder. Sequencing used CD4+ T cells from PBMCs. CDR3 coding DNA: TGTGCCAGCAGTTACAATATGGGCCGGGGAAACACTGAAGCTTTCTTT. Translation: CASSYNMGRGNTEAFF.